The present entry profiles one TCR beta chain with its context. What it binds is unknown. Researchers ran the PCR with 60 Vbeta and 13 Jbeta primers. Some clones are missing from TCRdb's copy, which holds only in-frame ones; the method was immunoSEQ multiplex PCR. The profile shows some 200,000 clones, roughly 80% of them singletons. This sample was taken from a study of cytomegalovirus exposure and HLA in healthy donors. Study details: Earlier results showed 117 million unique TCR beta sequences derived from roughly 180 million T cells. Study results and limitations: Reportedly, diagnosis of cytomegalovirus status by the classifier showed high specificity and sensitivity. As confirmed in vitro, three CMV-associated chains were specific for CMV antigens.

The CDR3 consists of 14 residues. The germline V gene encodes CDR1 MNHEY and CDR2 SVGAGI. Trimming took 0 bases from V and 4 from J, leaving 6 bases between them. The specimen sequenced was PBMCs. The chain carries TRBV6-5 and TRBJ1-4; no clear D. The sequence came from a middle-aged man in good health and CMV-seronegative. The CDR3 protein is CASSYSRDNEKLFF. Here the CDR3 DNA reads TGTGCCAGCAGTTACTCACGGGATAATGAAAAACTGTTTTTT.